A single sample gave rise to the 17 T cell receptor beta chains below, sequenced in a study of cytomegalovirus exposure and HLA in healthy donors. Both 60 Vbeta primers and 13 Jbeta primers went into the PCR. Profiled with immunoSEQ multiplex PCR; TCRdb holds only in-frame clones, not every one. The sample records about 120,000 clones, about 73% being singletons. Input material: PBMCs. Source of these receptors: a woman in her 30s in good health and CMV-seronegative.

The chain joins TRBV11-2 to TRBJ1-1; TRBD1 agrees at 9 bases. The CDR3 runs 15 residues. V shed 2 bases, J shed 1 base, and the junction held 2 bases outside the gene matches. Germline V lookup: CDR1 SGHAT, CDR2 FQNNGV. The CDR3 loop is CASSLNRGQNTEAFF. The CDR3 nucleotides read TGTGCCAGCAGCTTAAACAGGGGGCAGAACACTGAAGCTTTCTTT.

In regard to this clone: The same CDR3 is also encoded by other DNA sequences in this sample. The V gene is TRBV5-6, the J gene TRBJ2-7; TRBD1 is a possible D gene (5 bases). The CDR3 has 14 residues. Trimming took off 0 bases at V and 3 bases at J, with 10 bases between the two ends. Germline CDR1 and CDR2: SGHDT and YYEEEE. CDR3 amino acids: CASSLDPDSYEQYF. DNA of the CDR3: TGTGCCAGCAGCTTGGATCCCGACAGCTACGAGCAGTACTTC.

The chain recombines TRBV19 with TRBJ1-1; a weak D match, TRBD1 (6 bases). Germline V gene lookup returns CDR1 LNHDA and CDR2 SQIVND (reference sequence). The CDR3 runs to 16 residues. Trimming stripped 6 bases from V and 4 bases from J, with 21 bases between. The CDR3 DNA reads TGTGCCAGTAGGACGTCTGGGGGCCCCCCCATCACTGAAGCTTTCTTT. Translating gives CASRTSGGPPITEAFF.

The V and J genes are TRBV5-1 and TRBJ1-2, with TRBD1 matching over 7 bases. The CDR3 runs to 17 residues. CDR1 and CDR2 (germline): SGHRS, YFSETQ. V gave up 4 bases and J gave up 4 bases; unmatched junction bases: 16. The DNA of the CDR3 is TGCGCCAGCAGCGGGGACGCGGGCGGGGACAGCCTCTATGGCTACACCTTC. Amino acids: CASSGDAGGDSLYGYTF.

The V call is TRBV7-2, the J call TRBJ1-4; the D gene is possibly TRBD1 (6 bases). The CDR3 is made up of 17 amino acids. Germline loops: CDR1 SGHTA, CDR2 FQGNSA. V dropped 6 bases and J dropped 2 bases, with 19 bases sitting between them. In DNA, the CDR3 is TGTGCCAGCAGGCCTGGGGCAGGGGTATCTACTAATGAAAAACTGTTTTTT. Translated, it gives CASRPGAGVSTNEKLFF.

CDR3: CASSPTDRDQETQYF. The CDR3 region has the DNA TGTGCCAGCAGTCCAACCGACAGGGACCAAGAGACCCAGTACTTC. The J gene is TRBJ2-5, the V gene TRBV28, with 7 bases matching TRBD1. CDR1 is MDHEN, CDR2 SYDVKM, per germline. V lost 5 bases and J lost 0; bases outside the gene matches: 6. The CDR3 contains 15 residues. Full variable domain (outside the CDR3, taken from reference TRBV28 and TRBJ2-5): DVKVTQSSRYLVKRTGEKVFLECVQDMDHENMFWYRQDPGLGLRLIYFSYDVKMKEKGDIPEGYSVSREKKERFSLILESASTNQTSMYLCASSPTDRDQETQYFGPGTRLLVL.

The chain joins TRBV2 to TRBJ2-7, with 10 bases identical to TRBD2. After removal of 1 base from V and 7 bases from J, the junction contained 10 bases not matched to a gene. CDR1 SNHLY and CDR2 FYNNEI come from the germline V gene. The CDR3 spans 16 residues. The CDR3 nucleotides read TGTGCCAGCAGTGAAGTGGGGAGGCTAGCGGGAGCTGAGCAGTACTTC. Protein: CASSEVGRLAGAEQYF.

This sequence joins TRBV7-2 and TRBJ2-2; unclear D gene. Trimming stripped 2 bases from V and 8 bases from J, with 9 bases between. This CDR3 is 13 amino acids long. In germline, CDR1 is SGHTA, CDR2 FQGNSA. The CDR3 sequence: CASSLTVRGELFF. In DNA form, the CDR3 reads TGTGCCAGCAGCTTAACGGTTAGAGGGGAGCTGTTTTTT.

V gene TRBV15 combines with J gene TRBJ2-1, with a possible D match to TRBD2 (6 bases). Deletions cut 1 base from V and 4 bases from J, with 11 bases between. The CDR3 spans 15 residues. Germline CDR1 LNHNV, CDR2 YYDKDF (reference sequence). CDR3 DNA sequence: TGTGCCACCAGCAGAGGCCGCGGAGGGTACAATGAGCAGTTCTTC. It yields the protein CATSRGRGGYNEQFF.

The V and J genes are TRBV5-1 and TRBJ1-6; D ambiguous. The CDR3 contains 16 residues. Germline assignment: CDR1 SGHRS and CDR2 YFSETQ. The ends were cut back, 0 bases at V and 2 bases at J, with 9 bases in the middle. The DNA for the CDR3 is TGCGCCAGCAGCTTGGGGCTCCAGGCCTATAATTCACCCCTCCACTTT. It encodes CASSLGLQAYNSPLHF.

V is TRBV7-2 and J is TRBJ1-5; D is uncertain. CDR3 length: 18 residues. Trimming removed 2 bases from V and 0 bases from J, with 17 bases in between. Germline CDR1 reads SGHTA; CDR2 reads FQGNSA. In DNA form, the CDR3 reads TGTGCCAGCAGCTTATATGTGGTCACAGATTATAGCAATCAGCCCCAGCATTTT. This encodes CASSLYVVTDYSNQPQHF.

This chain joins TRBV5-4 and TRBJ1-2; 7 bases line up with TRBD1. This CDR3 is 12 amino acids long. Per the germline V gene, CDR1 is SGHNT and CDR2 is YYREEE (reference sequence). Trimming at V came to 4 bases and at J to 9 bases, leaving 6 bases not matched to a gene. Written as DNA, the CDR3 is TGTGCCAGCAGCCCGGACAGGAGGAGCTACACCTTC. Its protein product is CASSPDRRSYTF.

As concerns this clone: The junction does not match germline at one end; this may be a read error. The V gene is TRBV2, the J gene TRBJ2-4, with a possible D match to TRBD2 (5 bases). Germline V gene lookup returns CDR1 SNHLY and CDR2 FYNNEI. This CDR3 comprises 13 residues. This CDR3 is CASSELARNIQYF. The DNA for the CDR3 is TGTGCCAGCAGTGAGCTAGCCAGAAACATTCAGTACTTC. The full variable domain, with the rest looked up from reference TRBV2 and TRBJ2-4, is EPEVTQTPSHQVTQMGQEVILRCVPISNHLYFYWYRQILGQKVEFLVSFYNNEISEKSEIFDDQFSVERPDGSNFTLKIRSTKLEDSAMYFCASSELARNIQYFGAGTRLSVL.

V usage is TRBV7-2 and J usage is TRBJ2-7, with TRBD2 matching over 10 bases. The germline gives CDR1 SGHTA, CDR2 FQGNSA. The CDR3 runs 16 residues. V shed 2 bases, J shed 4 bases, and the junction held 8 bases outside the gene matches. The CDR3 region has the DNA TGTGCCAGCAGCTTACAAGCGGGAGGGAGGAAGTACGAGCAGTACTTC. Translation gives CASSLQAGGRKYEQYF.

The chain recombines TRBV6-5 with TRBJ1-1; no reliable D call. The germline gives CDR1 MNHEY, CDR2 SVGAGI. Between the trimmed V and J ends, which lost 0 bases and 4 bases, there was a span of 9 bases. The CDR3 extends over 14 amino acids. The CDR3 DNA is TGTGCCAGCAGTTACTCTGCAGTTGGCACTGAAGCTTTCTTT. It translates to CASSYSAVGTEAFF.

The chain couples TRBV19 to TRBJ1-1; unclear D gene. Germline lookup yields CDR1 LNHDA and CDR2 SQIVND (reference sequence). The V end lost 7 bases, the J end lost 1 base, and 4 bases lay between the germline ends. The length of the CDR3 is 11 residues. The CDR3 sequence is CASNGNTEAFF. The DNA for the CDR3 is TGTGCCAGTAACGGGAACACTGAAGCTTTCTTT.

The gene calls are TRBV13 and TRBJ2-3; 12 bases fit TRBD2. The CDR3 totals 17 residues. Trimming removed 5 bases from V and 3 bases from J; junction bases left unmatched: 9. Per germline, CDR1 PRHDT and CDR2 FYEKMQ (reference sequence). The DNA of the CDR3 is TGTGCCAGCAGCCTCCACGCCACTAGCGGGGGGACAGATACGCAGTATTTT. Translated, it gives CASSLHATSGGTDTQYF.